Each of the 25 T cell receptor beta chains below was sequenced from the same sample in a study of T cell responses to AZD1222 COVID-19 vaccine. The table came from immunoSEQ multiplex PCR; TCRdb's copy has only in-frame clones and leaves some out. The sample has around 180,000 clones, approximately 90% seen once. Specimen: peripheral blood, collected on day 0 of AZD1222 vaccination. The receptors here all came from an adult in good health.

V usage is TRBV3-1 (or the pseudogene TRBV3-2) and J usage is TRBJ1-4; D unclear. V was pared by 3 bases and J by 1 base, with 12 bases between. Germline CDR1 and CDR2: LGHDT and YNNKEL (reference sequence). The CDR3 totals 16 residues. CDR3 loop: CASSQGGRGTNEKLFF. In DNA, the CDR3 is TGTGCCAGCAGCCAGGGAGGACGTGGAACTAATGAAAAACTGTTTTTT.

The chain employs TRBV19 and TRBJ2-3; either TRBD1 or TRBD2 may fit D (6 bases each). Looked up from germline, CDR1 is LNHDA and CDR2 is SQIVND (reference sequence). This CDR3 region has 15 residues. V was shortened by 6 bases and J by 5 bases, with 18 bases between the two germline ends. Here the CDR3 DNA reads TGTGCCAGTAGATTGCTAGAGGGGGGTAGAGATACGCAGTATTTT. Translating gives CASRLLEGGRDTQYF.

The chain employs TRBV2 and TRBJ1-4; unclear D gene. The CDR3 has 14 amino acids. Germline loops: CDR1 SNHLY, CDR2 FYNNEI. V lost 4 bases, J lost 8 bases, and 14 bases lay in between. Here the CDR3 reads CASSGGRSKEKLFF. CDR3 in DNA: TGTGCCAGCAGTGGCGGGAGGTCGAAGGAAAAACTGTTTTTT.

This chain's CDR3 is CASSYTGTTGELFF. CDR3 DNA: TGTGCCAGCAGTTACACAGGGACGACCGGGGAGCTGTTTTTT. The chain employs TRBV6-2 or TRBV6-3 and TRBJ2-2, with a weak D call TRBD1 (6 bases). The CDR3 consists of 14 residues. V was cut by 2 bases and J by 5 bases, with 9 bases left in between. CDR1 and CDR2 from the germline V gene are MNHEY and SVGEGT.

This sequence joins TRBV4-3 and TRBJ2-1; no reliable D call. Germline V gene sequence: CDR1 LGHNA, CDR2 YSLEER. The V end was cut by 0 bases, the J end by 0 bases, with 9 bases between. The CDR3 runs 16 residues. CDR3 bases: TGCGCCAGCAGCCAAGAACTACCTAGCTCCTACAATGAGCAGTTCTTC. Amino acids: CASSQELPSSYNEQFF.

The chain has TRBV7-9 and TRBJ2-1; 9 bases fit TRBD2. V trimming: 4 bases; J trimming: 8 bases; junction bases outside the gene matches: 9. CDR3 length: 15 amino acids. Germline V gives CDR1 SEHNR, CDR2 FQNEAQ (reference sequence). The CDR3 spells CASSSGGTSWDEQFF. The CDR3 DNA reads as TGTGCCAGCAGCTCCGGCGGGACTAGCTGGGATGAGCAGTTCTTC.

Regarding this clone: One end of the junction does not line up with germline, which may come from a read error. The chain employs TRBV6-1 and TRBJ2-7; 8 nucleotides align to TRBD1. CDR3 length: 15 amino acids. CDR1 and CDR2 from the germline V gene are MNHNS and SASEGT. DNA of the CDR3: TGTGCCAGCAGCGAAGCAGGGGGCGGTTCCTACGAGCAGTACTTC. It is translated as CASSEAGGGSYEQYF.

This sequence joins TRBV6-1 and TRBJ2-7, with 8 positions matching TRBD1. The J segment lost 4 bases and the V segment lost 3 bases, leaving 2 bases of the junction unmatched. Germline-derived CDR1 and CDR2 are MNHNS and SASEGT. CDR3 length: 13 amino acids. The CDR3 sequence is CASSDRGQYEQYF. CDR3 bases: TGTGCCAGCAGTGACAGGGGGCAGTACGAGCAGTACTTC.

The chain uses TRBV18 and TRBJ2-3, with a tentative D call TRBD2 (6 bases). Trimming took off 3 bases at V and 6 bases at J, with 13 bases between the two ends. In germline, CDR1 is KGHSH, CDR2 LQKENI. This CDR3 region has 14 residues. The CDR3 spells CASSPGSEGDTQYF. CDR3 DNA sequence: TGTGCCAGCTCACCTGGGTCGGAGGGGGATACGCAGTATTTT.

V is TRBV28 and J is TRBJ1-3; 10 bases agree with TRBD1. The V segment lost 6 bases and the J segment 9 bases; nucleotides outside the gene matches: 17. The CDR3 has 17 residues. The germline CDR1 and CDR2 sequences are MDHEN and SYDVKM. The CDR3 sequence is CASSHYLGTGEALTIYF. Here the CDR3 DNA reads TGTGCCAGCAGCCACTACCTAGGGACAGGGGAGGCCCTCACCATATATTTT. Full variable domain (remainder filled in from reference TRBV28 and TRBJ1-3): DVKVTQSSRYLVKRTGEKVFLECVQDMDHENMFWYRQDPGLGLRLIYFSYDVKMKEKGDIPEGYSVSREKKERFSLILESASTNQTSMYLCASSHYLGTGEALTIYFGEGSWLTVV.

The rearrangement joins TRBV5-6 to TRBJ1-3; TRBD1 matches 9 bases. Trimming at V came to 4 bases and at J to 4 bases, leaving 6 bases not matched to a gene. The CDR3 runs to 15 residues. Per germline, CDR1 SGHDT and CDR2 YYEEEE. The chain's CDR3 is CASSLQGASGNTIYF. Written as DNA, the CDR3 is TGTGCCAGCAGCCTACAGGGGGCAAGCGGAAACACCATATATTTT.

The J gene is TRBJ2-7, the V gene TRBV19, with 10 nucleotides matching TRBD1. The CDR3 is 17 amino acids. Germline CDR1 reads LNHDA; CDR2 reads SQIVND (reference sequence). The V gene end was trimmed by 4 bases and the J gene end by 3 bases; junction bases not matched to a gene: 12. CDR3 in amino acids: CASSSHSKGQGYYEQYF. The CDR3 DNA reads as TGTGCCAGTAGTAGCCATAGTAAGGGACAGGGGTACTACGAGCAGTACTTC.

Of note for this clone: Sequence at one end of the junction differs from germline and may be a read error. The genes are TRBV7-7 and TRBJ2-2, with D possibly being TRBD2 (5 bases). In germline, CDR1 is SSHAT, CDR2 FNYEAQ (reference sequence). CDR3 length: 15 amino acids. The CDR3 region has the DNA TGTGCTAGCAGCTTAGAGGGCTCGAACACCGGGGAGCTGTTTTTT. This codes for CASSLEGSNTGELFF.

V is TRBV7-2 and J is TRBJ1-6, with D perhaps matching TRBD1 (5 bases). CDR3 length: 14 residues. Per the germline V gene, CDR1 is SGHTA and CDR2 is FQGNSA. The germline V and J ends were trimmed by 4 bases and 7 bases, with 11 bases remaining between them. The CDR3 coding sequence is TGTGCCAGCAGCTCGAATCGGGGGAATTCACCCCTCCACTTT. Translation gives CASSSNRGNSPLHF.

The chain combines TRBV7-7 with TRBJ2-2, with D maybe TRBD1 (5 bases). V was trimmed by 5 bases and J by 6 bases, leaving 16 bases between them. Looked up from germline, CDR1 is SSHAT and CDR2 is FNYEAQ (reference sequence). The CDR3 is 15 residues long. CDR3 loop: CASSQGDRGAGELFF. CDR3 coding DNA: TGTGCCAGCAGCCAGGGTGATAGGGGTGCCGGGGAGCTGTTTTTT.

This clone was seen once. The rearrangement uses TRBV27 and TRBJ2-7; unclear D gene. In germline, CDR1 is MNHEY, CDR2 SMNVEV (reference sequence). There are 10 residues in the CDR3. Trimming removed 6 bases from V and 2 bases from J, with 2 bases in between. The CDR3 DNA follows: TGTGCCAGCAGGACCTACGAGCAGTACTTC. Its protein is CASRTYEQYF.

The chain is built from TRBV28 and TRBJ2-5, with TRBD2 matching over 10 bases. The CDR3 runs to 16 residues. Germline values: CDR1 MDHEN, CDR2 SYDVKM. After removal of 4 bases from V and 4 bases from J, the junction contained 9 bases not matched to a gene. This CDR3 is CASSSETSGERETQYF. CDR3 coding DNA: TGTGCCAGCAGTTCCGAAACTAGCGGGGAGAGAGAGACCCAGTACTTC.

This clone has a handful of counts. The chain employs TRBV30 and TRBJ1-3; a weak D match, TRBD1 (5 bases). The CDR3 consists of 16 residues. Germline CDR1 is GTSNPN and CDR2 is SVGIG (reference sequence). Between the trimmed V and J ends, which lost 2 bases and 0 bases, there was a span of 14 bases. The CDR3 DNA is TGTGCCTGGAGTCCCACCCCCAGGGTCTCTGGAAACACCATATATTTT. It specifies CAWSPTPRVSGNTIYF.

The rearrangement uses TRBV7-9 and TRBJ2-7, with a possible D match to TRBD2 (5 bases). Germline lookup yields CDR1 SEHNR and CDR2 FQNEAQ (reference sequence). The V gene lost 1 base and the J gene lost 6 bases, with 13 bases spanning the gap. This CDR3 has 14 residues. In DNA, the CDR3 is TGTGCCAGCAGCTTAGGAGGGATCGATTCCGAGCAGTACTTC. This translates into CASSLGGIDSEQYF.

The rearrangement joins TRBV6-5 to TRBJ1-2, with D possibly TRBD1 on 5 matching bases. CDR3 length equals 16 residues. CDR1 is MNHEY, CDR2 SVGAGI, per germline. Trimming pared 2 bases from V and 0 bases from J, leaving 13 bases between. The DNA for the CDR3 is TGTGCCAGCAGTTACGCGGGGGTCAGGGCTAACTATGGCTACACCTTC. Protein product: CASSYAGVRANYGYTF.

The V gene is TRBV19, the J gene TRBJ1-4; the D is unclear. CDR3 size: 14 residues. The V end was cut by 4 bases, the J end by 0 bases, with 6 bases between. Germline assignment: CDR1 LNHDA and CDR2 SQIVND (reference sequence). The CDR3 is CASSTASTNEKLFF. The CDR3 DNA follows: TGTGCCAGTAGTACAGCGTCAACTAATGAAAAACTGTTTTTT.

This chain's CDR3 is CASSSLETRDGYTF. In nucleotides, the CDR3 is TGTGCCAGCAGCTCATTAGAGACCAGGGATGGCTACACCTTC. The chain uses TRBV5-6 and TRBJ1-2; tentative D call: TRBD1 (5 bases). CDR1 is SGHDT, CDR2 YYEEEE, per germline. V was cut by 3 bases and J by 6 bases, with 15 bases left in between. The length of the CDR3 is 14 residues.

The rearrangement links TRBV2 to TRBJ2-2; a weak D match, TRBD1 (6 bases). V was shortened by 8 bases and J by 0 bases, with 13 bases between the two germline ends. The CDR3 covers 15 residues. CDR1 and CDR2 (germline): SNHLY, FYNNEI. The CDR3 bases are TGTGCCAGCCAACCCGGGACAACGAACACCGGGGAGCTGTTTTTT. As protein: CASQPGTTNTGELFF.

The chain is built from TRBV24-1 and TRBJ2-5; possibly TRBD1 or TRBD2 for D (5 bases each). V was shortened by 3 bases and J by 2 bases, with 12 bases between the two germline ends. Germline V gene data show CDR1 as KGHDR and CDR2 as SFDVKD. The CDR3 contains 15 residues. In nucleotides, the CDR3 is TGTGCCACCAGTGATGCCTCGGGGCCTCAAGAGACCCAGTACTTC. Protein product: CATSDASGPQETQYF.

As DNA, the CDR3 is TGTGCCAGCAGTTTATCCGGACAGGGGGTCTACGAGCAGTACTTC. As protein: CASSLSGQGVYEQYF. J is TRBJ2-7 and V is TRBV6-5, with 10 positions matching TRBD1. The CDR3 consists of 15 residues. From germline, CDR1 is MNHEY and CDR2 SVGAGI. V lost 4 bases, J lost 3 bases, and 6 bases stayed unmatched.